This T cell receptor (beta chain) was observed in a study of T cells in Graves' hyperthyroidism and ophthalmopathy. RNA transcripts yielded amplified TCR beta CDR3 regions. An initial round of RT-PCR targeting the TCR CDR3 relied on the HTBI primer set. TCRdb ran MiXCR on the multiplex PCR reads and lists one entry per CDR3 protein. The sample comprises about 260,000 distinct CDR3 sequences, 22% of which are singletons, and approximately 60% rests with the top ten. The sample consisted of blood. The TCR sequence derives from a man aged 30-40 years with Graves' ophthalmopathy.

The CDR3 region is CASSFAEISGAPREQFF. Here the CDR3 DNA reads TGTGCCAGCAGTTTTGCGGAGATTAGCGGGGCCCCGCGGGAGCAGTTCTTC. V usage is TRBV12-3 or TRBV12-4 and J usage is TRBJ2-1; the match to TRBD2 covers 8 bases. The CDR3 is 17 amino acids. With 3 bases clipped from V and 10 bases from J, the junction kept 17 bases outside the gene matches.